This TCR beta chain comes out of a study of siplizumab effects on memory and regulatory T cells. About this clone itself: Its cognate antigen is unknown.

The CDR3 contains 15 residues. In germline, CDR1 is SGHRS, CDR2 YFSETQ. With V trimmed by 4 bases and J by 2 bases, 6 bases remained unmatched. Study outcomes and limitations: Confirmation was lacking for the suppressive function of proliferating Tregs derived from siplizumab cultures. Naive T cells looked more diverse than memory cells and looked like major alloresponse contributors. A minor share of alloreactive clones matched unstimulated subsets.

Each sample contributed roughly 10^5 TCR templates to the assay. Using immunoSEQ multiplex PCR, the repertoire was profiled, and TCRdb retains in-frame clones only, with some absent. The sample includes 70,000 or so clones, over 70% of them seen just once. This receptor was identified in a human donor in good health. The sample consisted of Tregs sorted from blood. The chain combines TRBV5-1 with TRBJ1-5, with 7 bases aligning to TRBD1. The CDR3 nucleotides are TGCGCCAGCAGCCAAACAGGGGAAGGCAATCAGCCCCAGCATTTT. Residues: CASSQTGEGNQPQHF.